Each of the 20 T cell receptor beta chains below was sequenced from the same sample in a study of molecular identifiers for immune sequencing clone quantification. TCRdb called the PCR reads again in MiXCR, with one record for every CDR3 protein. The sample holds about 97,000 distinct CDR3 sequences, around 30% seen once. The sequenced sample consisted of naive CD8+ T cells from blood, with Jurkat cell RNA spiked in. Subset: FACS-sorted CD8+CD4-CCR7+CD45RA+ naive T cells. These receptor sequences come from a human donor in good health. Some libraries in this study had Jurkat cell RNA spiked in.

This clonotype occurred a few times. The chain uses TRBV28 and TRBJ2-7; weak D call: TRBD1 (6 bases). V lost 8 bases, J lost 6 bases, and 11 bases lay in between. The CDR3 runs to 11 residues. Germline V CDR1 and CDR2: MDHEN, SYDVKM. CDR3 protein: CASEDSFEQYF. In DNA form, the CDR3 reads TGTGCCAGCGAGGACAGTTTCGAGCAGTACTTC.

The genes are TRBV28 and TRBJ2-7, with D maybe TRBD1 (5 bases). This CDR3 has 15 residues. Trimming left V 4 bases short and J 5 bases short, with 18 bases between. Germline V gene sequence: CDR1 MDHEN, CDR2 SYDVKM. The CDR3 protein is CASSWVRGMTDEQYF. Here the CDR3 DNA reads TGTGCCAGCAGTTGGGTAAGGGGAATGACCGACGAGCAGTACTTC.

This clonotype was found many times. V gene TRBV7-9 combines with J gene TRBJ2-7, with 11 bases identical to TRBD2. This CDR3 has 15 amino acids. The junction had 7 bases not matched to a gene; V was cut back by 5 bases and J by 4 bases. Germline V gives CDR1 SEHNR, CDR2 FQNEAQ (reference sequence). The CDR3 loop reads CASSPIAGGPYEQYF. The CDR3 DNA sequence: TGTGCCAGCAGCCCCATAGCGGGAGGGCCATACGAGCAGTACTTC.

This rearrangement joins TRBV12-3 or TRBV12-4 to TRBJ2-3, with D possibly matching TRBD1 (5 bases). V gave up 5 bases and J gave up 6 bases, with 15 bases separating them. The CDR3 sequence is 14 residues long. DNA of the CDR3: TGTGCCAGCAGTCCTCTCCTAGGGGCTGATACGCAGTATTTT. Its translation is CASSPLLGADTQYF.

The chain employs TRBV5-4 and TRBJ2-6; maybe TRBD2 (6 bases). V lost 1 base and J 0 bases, leaving 11 bases between the germline ends. Germline values: CDR1 SGHNT, CDR2 YYREEE (reference sequence). This CDR3 has 17 amino acids. The CDR3 nucleotides read TGTGCCAGCAGCTTGCGGGGGTTTAGCTCTGGGGCCAACGTCCTGACTTTC. It encodes CASSLRGFSSGANVLTF.

This chain joins TRBV28 and TRBJ1-6; the D is unclear. V lost 8 bases, J lost 1 base, and 12 bases lay in between. From germline, CDR1 is MDHEN and CDR2 SYDVKM. CDR3 size: 15 residues. DNA of the CDR3: TGTGCCAGCCTGGGTCTGGTTTCCTATAATTCACCCCTCCACTTT. Amino acids: CASLGLVSYNSPLHF.

In the case of this clonotype: A read error may explain this, as a much larger clone is one base away. The chain recombines TRBV5-3 with TRBJ1-5; D unresolved. TRBV5-3 is assigned to the ORF class and has an uncertain function. The CDR3 spans 16 residues. In DNA form, the CDR3 reads TGTACCAGCAGCTTGTATGGAGACTATAGCAATCAGCCCCAGCATTTT. It yields the protein CTSSLYGDYSNQPQHF.

The chain carries TRBV28 and TRBJ1-5; D remains unclear. The CDR3 runs to 16 residues. V gave up 5 bases and J gave up 2 bases, with 16 bases separating them. CDR1 is MDHEN and CDR2 is SYDVKM in the germline V gene. CDR3 sequence: CASSASSRAGNQPQHF. CDR3 DNA sequence: TGTGCCAGCAGTGCGTCAAGTCGGGCCGGCAATCAGCCCCAGCATTTT.

This chain links TRBV12-3 or TRBV12-4 with TRBJ1-1; D might be TRBD1 (5 bases). V lost 3 bases to trimming and J lost 5 bases, with 13 bases between them. The CDR3 runs to 14 residues. CDR3 in DNA: TGTGCCAGCAGTTTGGGGCCCCTTGGGACTGAAGCTTTCTTT. Translating it yields CASSLGPLGTEAFF.

Concerning this clonotype itself: A read error may be the cause here, since a much bigger clone is one base away. The rearrangement joins TRBV7-2 to TRBJ2-2; D gene unclear. There are 14 residues in the CDR3. Germline V CDR1 and CDR2: SGHTA, FQGNSA. The CDR3: CAGSLVSNTGELFF. The CDR3 DNA follows: TGTGCCGGCAGCTTAGTGAGCAACACCGGGGAGCTGTTTTTT.

The count of this clonotype is one. A much larger clone lies one base from this, so it may be a read error. The chain is built from TRBV12-3 or TRBV12-4 and TRBJ1-3; 12 positions agree with TRBD1. The CDR3 is 18 amino acids. CDR3 coding DNA: TGTGCCAGCAGTCACCGGGACAGGGGGCCGAGTACTGGAAACACCGTATATTTT. Protein: CASSHRDRGPSTGNTVYF.

The sample holds one count of this clonotype. The V call is TRBV12-3 or TRBV12-4, the J call TRBJ2-7, with D hard to call. This CDR3 contains 16 residues. Trimming took 1 base from V and 3 from J, leaving 16 bases between them. CDR3 nucleotide sequence: TGTGCCAGCAGTTTAGGGGTCCCCGAAGCACTCTACGAGCAGTACTTC. This codes for CASSLGVPEALYEQYF.

A few counts support this clonotype. The chain joins TRBV5-6 to TRBJ2-7; possible D gene TRBD1, 6 bases. The CDR3 length is 13 residues. V was cut by 4 bases and J by 2 bases, with 10 bases left in between. Per germline, CDR1 SGHDT and CDR2 YYEEEE. The CDR3 sequence: CASSHTGPYEQYF. CDR3 bases: TGTGCCAGCAGCCACACAGGGCCCTACGAGCAGTACTTC. The variable domain in full, with the rest retrieved from reference TRBV5-6 and TRBJ2-7, is DAGVTQSPTHLIKTRGQQVTLRCSPKSGHDTVSWYQQALGQGPQFIFQYYEEEERQRGNFPDRFSGHQFPNYSSELNVNALLLGDSALYLCASSHTGPYEQYFGPGTRLTVT.

The chain combines TRBV7-9 with TRBJ2-5; 7 bases agree with TRBD2. The CDR3 runs to 14 residues. From germline, CDR1 is SEHNR and CDR2 FQNEAQ (reference sequence). V lost 5 bases to trimming and J lost 1 base; unmatched junction nucleotides: 4. The CDR3 DNA reads as TGTGCCAGCAGCCCGACTAGCAGCCAAGAGACCCAGTACTTC. This encodes CASSPTSSQETQYF.

In nucleotides, the CDR3 is TGTGCCAGCAGTCGGGACAGCAATACGCAGTATTTT. This sequence encodes CASSRDSNTQYF. This chain joins TRBV6-2 or TRBV6-3 and TRBJ2-3; the match to TRBD1 covers 7 bases. The trim removed 5 bases at V and 7 bases at J, leaving 3 bases unmatched. This CDR3 is 12 amino acids long. The germline V gene encodes CDR1 MNHEY and CDR2 SVGEGT.

This clonotype has a count of ten or more. The chain links TRBV28 to TRBJ2-7; D is unclear. Trimming took 5 bases from V and 2 from J, leaving 10 bases between them. Germline V gene data show CDR1 as MDHEN and CDR2 as SYDVKM. This CDR3 comprises 13 residues. The CDR3 reads CASSPYDTYEQYF. The DNA of the CDR3 is TGTGCCAGCAGTCCATACGACACCTACGAGCAGTACTTC.

This clonotype was seen only a few times. The V call is TRBV4-1, the J call TRBJ2-7, with D unresolved. The germline V and J ends were trimmed by 0 bases and 6 bases, with 15 bases remaining between them. The CDR3 consists of 15 residues. CDR1 MGHRA and CDR2 YSYEKL come from the germline V gene. For the CDR3, the DNA is TGCGCCAGCAGCCAAGAGGATTCCCCGGCAACCGAGCAGTACTTC. Translated, it gives CASSQEDSPATEQYF.

This clonotype was seen a few times. The CDR3 DNA follows: TGTGCCAGCAGCGGGGAGAACACCGGGGAGCTGTTTTTT. Translation: CASSGENTGELFF. The J gene is TRBJ2-2, the V gene TRBV13; the D is unclear. The CDR3 contains 13 residues. Germline CDR1 reads PRHDT; CDR2 reads FYEKMQ (reference sequence). V was cut by 5 bases and J by 1 base, with 5 bases left in between.

This clonotype was seen a single time. Germline is not matched at one junction end, which may reflect a read error. This CDR3 reads CASSDLQPGQFNTDTQYF. CDR3 bases: TGTGCCTCCAGTGATTTGCAACCGGGACAGTTTAACACAGATACGCAGTATTTT. The chain has TRBV24-1 and TRBJ2-3, with TRBD1 matching 7 bases. The CDR3 runs 18 residues. The germline gives CDR1 KGHDR, CDR2 SFDVKD.

A remark on this clonotype: A read error is likely, as this CDR3 ends without the conserved phenylalanine or tryptophan. The chain employs TRBV28 and TRBJ1-1; 7 nucleotides align to TRBD1. Germline CDR1 reads MDHEN; CDR2 reads SYDVKM. V shed 6 bases, J shed 3 bases, and the junction held 13 bases outside the gene matches. The CDR3 is 16 amino acids. Here the CDR3 DNA reads TGTGCCAGCAGCCTCTCCATGGACAGGACGGACACTGAAGCTTTCCTT. Translated: CASSLSMDRTDTEAFL.